This T cell receptor beta chain is drawn from a study of PD-1 blockade in classical Hodgkin lymphoma. Study-wide context: Patients were infused with nivolumab 3 mg/kg every 2 weeks.

As for this clone: Sequence at one end of the junction differs from germline and may be a read error.

Each of the patients experienced relapse following autologous stem cell transplantation, and their brentuximab vedotin exposure differed. Best responses were complete response, partial response or progressive disease. Here immunoSEQ multiplex PCR was the method, and the copy in TCRdb shows in-frame clones only, minus some. This table has tens of thousands of clones, 75% to 90% appearing once. The CDR3 contains 15 residues. Germline V gives CDR1 ENHRY, CDR2 SYGVKD. The chain joins TRBV10-3 to TRBJ1-5; tentative D call: TRBD1 (6 bases). This receptor was identified in a human donor with classical Hodgkin lymphoma. This specimen consisted of peripheral blood mononuclear cells (PBMCs), obtained before the second cycle of nivolumab. The CDR3 spells CASSPETGYNQPQHF. CDR3 nucleotides: TGTGCCAGCAGTCCAGAGACAGGATACAATCAGCCCCAGCATTTT.